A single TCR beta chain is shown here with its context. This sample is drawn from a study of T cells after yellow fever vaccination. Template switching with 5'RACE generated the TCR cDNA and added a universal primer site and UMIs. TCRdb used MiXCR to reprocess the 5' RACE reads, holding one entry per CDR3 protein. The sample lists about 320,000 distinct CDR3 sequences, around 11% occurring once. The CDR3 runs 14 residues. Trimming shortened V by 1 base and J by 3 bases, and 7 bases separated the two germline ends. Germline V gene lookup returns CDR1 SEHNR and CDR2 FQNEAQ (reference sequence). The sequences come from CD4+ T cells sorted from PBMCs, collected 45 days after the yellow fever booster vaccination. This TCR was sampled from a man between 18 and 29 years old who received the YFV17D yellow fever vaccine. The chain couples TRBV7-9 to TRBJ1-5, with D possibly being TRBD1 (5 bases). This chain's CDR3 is CASSLGGFNQPQHF. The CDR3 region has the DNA TGTGCCAGCAGCTTAGGGGGGTTCAATCAGCCCCAGCATTTT.